The 10 T cell receptor beta chains listed next were all sequenced from one sample in a study of early T cells in non-severe SARS-CoV-2 infection. MiXCR, run by TCRdb on the 5' RACE reads, gives a single entry per CDR3 protein. The sample shows approximately 58,000 distinct CDR3 sequences, approximately 12% of them seen only once. The sample in question was whole blood, obtained at baseline. Every receptor here comes from an adult who was a healthcare worker with PCR-confirmed SARS-CoV-2 infection or an uninfected control (not recorded which).

The V call is TRBV14, the J call TRBJ2-3; no clear D gene. CDR3 length equals 13 residues. V was trimmed by 7 bases and J by 6 bases, leaving 14 bases between them. Germline V gives CDR1 SGHDN, CDR2 FVKESK. CDR3 region: CASTPGTSDTQYF. The CDR3 bases are TGTGCCAGCACCCCGGGCACCTCGGATACGCAGTATTTT.

The chain is built from TRBV20-1 and TRBJ2-7; D may be TRBD2 (6 bases). There are 12 residues in the CDR3. Germline V gene data show CDR1 as DFQATT and CDR2 as SNEGSKA (reference sequence). V was clipped by 5 bases and J by 2 bases, with 10 bases between them. CDR3 DNA sequence: TGCAGTGCTTTCAGCGGGCCCTACGAGCAGTACTTC. Amino acids: CSAFSGPYEQYF.

This clonotype turned up a few times. This rearrangement joins TRBV4-1 to TRBJ2-3; no firm D call. Deletions cut 0 bases from V and 7 bases from J, with 8 bases between. Germline CDR1 reads MGHRA; CDR2 reads YSYEKL. This CDR3 has 13 residues. The CDR3, as DNA: TGCGCCAGCAGCCAAGATAGAAGAAATACGCAGTATTTT. Encoded protein: CASSQDRRNTQYF.

This clonotype was counted a few times. CDR3 DNA sequence: TGTGCCAGCAGCTTTGGGGGCCCCTTGGGAGATACGCAGTATTTT. It translates to CASSFGGPLGDTQYF. V and J are TRBV11-2 and TRBJ2-3; possibly TRBD1 for D (6 bases). The germline gives CDR1 SGHAT, CDR2 FQNNGV. This CDR3 region has 15 residues. V lost 3 bases, J lost 5 bases, and 15 bases lay in between. The variable domain in full, completed from reference TRBV11-2 and TRBJ2-3, reads EAGVAQSPRYKIIEKRQSVAFWCNPISGHATLYWYQQILGQGPKLLIQFQNNGVVDDSQLPKDRFSAERLKGVDSTLKIQPAKLEDSAVYLCASSFGGPLGDTQYFGPGTRLTVL.

V is TRBV7-9 and J is TRBJ2-3, with a possible D match to TRBD1 (5 bases). Trimming shortened V by 2 bases and J by 6 bases, and 12 bases separated the two germline ends. CDR3 length: 14 residues. Germline loops: CDR1 SEHNR, CDR2 FQNEAQ (reference sequence). CDR3 protein: CASSLQGFGDTQYF. The CDR3 DNA reads as TGTGCCAGCAGCTTACAGGGATTCGGCGATACGCAGTATTTT.

The chain is built from TRBV9 and TRBJ2-3; 15 nucleotides match TRBD2. The CDR3 spans 19 residues. The junction had 12 bases not matched to a gene; V was cut back by 3 bases and J by 4 bases. The germline CDR1 and CDR2 sequences are SGDLS and YYNGEE. The CDR3 here is CASSARLWTSGRAADTQYF. CDR3 in DNA: TGTGCCAGCAGCGCCCGACTTTGGACTAGCGGGAGGGCCGCAGATACGCAGTATTTT.

This clonotype was counted only a few times. This chain connects TRBV5-5 to TRBJ2-3; 7 bases are shared with TRBD1. The V gene end was trimmed by 3 bases and the J gene end by 6 bases; junction bases not matched to a gene: 16. Germline CDR1 SGHKS, CDR2 YYEKEE (reference sequence). This CDR3 spans 17 amino acids. CDR3: CASSWNRGYITSDTQYF. In DNA, the CDR3 is TGTGCCAGCAGCTGGAACAGGGGCTACATCACGTCCGATACGCAGTATTTT.

The table lists this clonotype with a few counts. This chain uses TRBV20-1 with TRBJ2-5; TRBD2 aligns across 10 bases. In germline, CDR1 is DFQATT, CDR2 SNEGSKA (reference sequence). The CDR3 consists of 16 residues. J lost 7 bases, V lost 4 bases, and 15 bases had no gene match. The chain's CDR3 is CSANPGLAGVLGTQYF. CDR3 bases: TGCAGTGCTAACCCGGGTCTAGCGGGAGTTTTAGGGACCCAGTACTTC.

This clonotype was detected a few times. CDR3 in amino acids: CASSEDPLNEQYF. CDR3 nucleotide sequence: TGCGCCAGCAGTGAGGATCCCTTAAACGAGCAGTACTTC. J is TRBJ2-7 and V is TRBV10-1; no firm D call. The CDR3 consists of 13 residues. V lost 2 bases and J 5 bases, leaving 10 bases between the germline ends. Looked up from germline, CDR1 is WNHNN and CDR2 is SYGVQD (reference sequence).

Worth noting for this clonotype: A much larger clone sits a single nucleotide away, making a read error possible. The rearrangement joins TRBV20-1 to TRBJ1-5; unclear D gene. The CDR3 consists of 13 residues. Trimming removed 3 bases from V and 7 bases from J, with 13 bases in between. Germline CDR1 reads DFQATT; CDR2 reads SNEGSKA (reference sequence). The CDR3 loop is CSASLRAKQPQHF. CDR3 in DNA: TGCAGTGCTAGCCTTAGGGCGAAACAGCCCCAGCATTTT.